The 10 T cell receptor beta chains presented below share a single source sample, sequenced in a study of cytomegalovirus exposure and HLA in healthy donors. Vbeta (60) and Jbeta (13) primers were used in the PCR. Method: immunoSEQ multiplex PCR; TCRdb's copy keeps in-frame clones and lacks some. The sample contains about 170,000 clones, more than 80% of which appear only once. The sample consisted of PBMCs. The receptor set was obtained from a woman aged 18-29 years in good health and CMV-seropositive.

The CDR3 nucleotides read TGTGCCAGTAGTCCCAGGGACACCCCACCCCTCCACTTT. This encodes CASSPRDTPPLHF. The chain has TRBV19 and TRBJ1-6; D might be TRBD1 (6 bases). The CDR3 has 13 amino acids. Trimming left V 5 bases short and J 11 bases short, with 13 bases between. Looked up from germline, CDR1 is LNHDA and CDR2 is SQIVND (reference sequence). The full variable domain, rest sourced from reference TRBV19 and TRBJ1-6, is DGGITQSPKYLFRKEGQNVTLSCEQNLNHDAMYWYRQDPGQGLRLIYYSQIVNDFQKGDIAEGYSVSREKKESFPLTVTSAQKNPTAFYLCASSPRDTPPLHFGNGTRLTVT.

Notes on this clone: This sample also contains other DNA sequences that code for the same CDR3. The chain is built from TRBV27 and TRBJ2-3; D is possibly TRBD2 (6 bases). The CDR3 runs to 12 residues. Germline assignment: CDR1 MNHEY and CDR2 SMNVEV (reference sequence). V was shortened by 4 bases and J by 6 bases, with 8 bases between the two germline ends. Written as DNA, the CDR3 is TGTGCCAGCAGTTCCCGGGGGGATACGCAGTATTTT. Its translation: CASSSRGDTQYF.

This rearrangement joins TRBV6-1 to TRBJ1-1; the D gene is possibly TRBD1 (5 bases). The CDR3 has 13 residues. Trimming shortened V by 6 bases and J by 4 bases, and 12 bases separated the two germline ends. The germline CDR1 and CDR2 sequences are MNHNS and SASEGT. The DNA of the CDR3 is TGTGCCAGCAGGGCTGACAGTAGCACTGAAGCTTTCTTT. Its translation is CASRADSSTEAFF.

The chain has TRBV5-8 and TRBJ1-6; perhaps TRBD1 as D (5 bases). CDR3 length: 16 amino acids. V lost 4 bases and J lost 3, with 14 bases in between. The germline V gene has CDR1 SGHTS and CDR2 YDEGEE. CDR3 nucleotides: TGTGCCAGCAGCCCCAGCGGGGGGAGCTATAATTCACCCCTCCACTTT. As protein: CASSPSGGSYNSPLHF.

Worth noting for this clone: Additional DNA sequences in this sample encode the identical CDR3. V is TRBV9 and J is TRBJ2-1; D not certain. The ends were cut back, 0 bases at V and 1 base at J, with 5 bases in the middle. The germline gives CDR1 SGDLS, CDR2 YYNGEE. The CDR3 runs to 14 residues. The CDR3 bases are TGTGCCAGCAGCGTAGGGCCATCCTACAATGAGCAGTTCTTC. Its protein is CASSVGPSYNEQFF.

V gene TRBV10-1 combines with J gene TRBJ1-3, with no clear D. This CDR3 has 15 amino acids. From germline, CDR1 is WNHNN and CDR2 SYGVQD (reference sequence). Trimming took 0 bases from V and 9 from J, leaving 15 bases between them. CDR3 region: CASSESTIGISTIYF. The CDR3 region has the DNA TGCGCCAGCAGTGAGTCGACAATTGGTATCTCCACCATATATTTT.

This clone was found once. CDR3 residues: CSVPGLAGGSSYNEQFF. DNA of the CDR3: TGCAGCGTCCCCGGACTAGCGGGGGGAAGCTCCTACAATGAGCAGTTCTTC. The V call is TRBV29-1, the J call TRBJ2-1; 14 bases are a match to TRBD2. V lost 6 bases, J lost 0 bases, and 7 bases stayed unmatched. This CDR3 comprises 17 residues. Germline V lookup: CDR1 SQVTM, CDR2 ANQGSEA.

About this clone itself: One end of the junction fails to match germline, which may point to a read error. This chain links TRBV7-9 with TRBJ1-2; possibly TRBD1 for D (6 bases). The CDR3 length is 13 residues. CDR1 and CDR2 (germline): SEHNR, FQNEAQ (reference sequence). The CDR3 DNA reads TGTTCCAGCAGCCGGACAGAAACCTATGGCTACACCTTC. Its protein is CSSSRTETYGYTF.

The V and J genes are TRBV28 and TRBJ1-1, with 7 bases fitting TRBD1. CDR1 and CDR2 (germline): MDHEN, SYDVKM. Trimming removed 4 bases from V and 1 base from J; junction bases left unmatched: 9. This CDR3 comprises 16 residues. The CDR3 is CASSSFRGMRNTEAFF. CDR3 nucleotide sequence: TGTGCCAGCAGTTCCTTCAGGGGGATGAGGAACACTGAAGCTTTCTTT.

This clone was counted a few times. The rearrangement links TRBV7-3 to TRBJ1-2, with TRBD1 matching over 7 bases. Trimming removed 0 bases from V and 3 bases from J; junction bases left unmatched: 4. Germline values: CDR1 SGHTA, CDR2 FQGTGA. CDR3 length: 15 residues. CDR3 sequence reads: CASSLTVGGDYGYTF. Written as DNA, the CDR3 is TGTGCCAGCAGCTTAACAGTAGGGGGCGACTATGGCTACACCTTC.